The next 17 T cell receptor beta chains were all read from a single sample in a study of cytomegalovirus exposure and HLA in healthy donors. Only in-frame clones appear in the TCRdb table, and some are missing; sequencing was by immunoSEQ multiplex PCR. Here the sample spans about 74,000 clones, around 94% being singletons. The sample taken for sequencing was PBMCs. The receptors originated from a woman under 30 in good health and CMV-seropositive.

The chain recombines TRBV2 with TRBJ1-5; tentative D call: TRBD1 (5 bases). Trimming shortened V by 4 bases and J by 6 bases, and 19 bases separated the two germline ends. Per the germline V gene, CDR1 is SNHLY and CDR2 is FYNNEI. The CDR3 extends over 16 amino acids. The CDR3 DNA follows: TGTGCCAGCAGTGCATGGCCCGACAGCGTGGGTCAGCCCCAGCATTTT. Protein product: CASSAWPDSVGQPQHF.

The gene calls are TRBV14 and TRBJ2-5; D gene ambiguous. CDR3 size: 12 residues. Between the trimmed V and J ends, which lost 1 base and 4 bases, there was a span of 4 bases. Looked up from germline, CDR1 is SGHDN and CDR2 is FVKESK. CDR3 region: CASSQVRETQYF. The CDR3 nucleotides are TGTGCCAGCAGCCAAGTGCGAGAGACCCAGTACTTC. Filled out from reference TRBV14 and TRBJ2-5, the complete variable domain reads EAGVTQFPSHSVIEKGQTVTLRCDPISGHDNLYWYRRVMGKEIKFLLHFVKESKQDESGMPNNRFLAERTGGTYSTLKVQPAELEDSGVYFCASSQVRETQYFGPGTRLLVL.

This chain connects TRBV5-1 to TRBJ2-7, with D possibly matching TRBD2 (5 bases). Per germline, CDR1 SGHRS and CDR2 YFSETQ. This CDR3 region has 14 residues. The germline V and J ends were trimmed by 0 bases and 4 bases, with 11 bases remaining between them. The CDR3 coding sequence is TGCGCCAGCAGCTTGGCCGGGAAAGATTACGAGCAGTACTTC. Amino acid sequence: CASSLAGKDYEQYF.

The chain carries TRBV7-9 and TRBJ2-3, with D perhaps TRBD2 (5 bases). V lost 2 bases to trimming and J lost 0 bases, with 15 bases between them. In germline, CDR1 is SEHNR, CDR2 FQNEAQ (reference sequence). The CDR3 contains 17 residues. In DNA form, the CDR3 reads TGTGCCAGCAGCTTATCGGCGGGCCTTACTAGCACAGATACGCAGTATTTT. It codes for CASSLSAGLTSTDTQYF.

The V and J genes are TRBV29-1 and TRBJ2-5; D is unresolved. The germline V gene has CDR1 SQVTM and CDR2 ANQGSEA. The CDR3 sequence is 15 residues long. The germline V and J ends were trimmed by 1 base and 0 bases, with 12 bases remaining between them. The CDR3 sequence: CSVEVPSENQETQYF. The CDR3 DNA reads TGCAGCGTTGAAGTCCCATCTGAGAACCAAGAGACCCAGTACTTC.

The chain links TRBV6-5 to TRBJ2-7; 8 bases fit TRBD1. The CDR3 consists of 14 residues. Germline CDR1 and CDR2: MNHEY and SVGAGI. V lost 1 base and J lost 4; bases outside the gene matches: 3. Here the CDR3 DNA reads TGTGCCAGCAGTTACTACAGGGGGAGTTACGAGCAGTACTTC. Protein sequence: CASSYYRGSYEQYF.

The chain uses TRBV5-1 and TRBJ2-7; D unresolved. Germline CDR1 SGHRS, CDR2 YFSETQ. V gave up 0 bases and J gave up 2 bases, with 9 bases separating them. This CDR3 is built from 14 residues. The CDR3 loop is CASSLDGSTYEQYF. The CDR3 nucleotides are TGCGCCAGCAGCTTGGATGGCAGTACCTACGAGCAGTACTTC. Filled out from reference TRBV5-1 and TRBJ2-7, the complete variable domain reads KAGVTQTPRYLIKTRGQQVTLSCSPISGHRSVSWYQQTPGQGLQFLFEYFSETQRNKGNFPGRFSGRQFSNSRSEMNVSTLELGDSALYLCASSLDGSTYEQYFGPGTRLTVT.

This rearrangement joins TRBV9 to TRBJ2-1; TRBD1 matches at 9 bases. Germline values: CDR1 SGDLS, CDR2 YYNGEE. V lost 3 bases, J lost 3 bases, and 4 bases stayed unmatched. There are 15 residues in the CDR3. The CDR3 sequence: CASSGRDRDYNEQFF. The CDR3 nucleotides are TGTGCCAGCAGCGGCCGGGACAGGGACTACAATGAGCAGTTCTTC.

V and J are TRBV18 and TRBJ2-5; D is possibly TRBD1 (5 bases). V shed 0 bases and J shed 7 bases, with 15 bases lying between them. This CDR3 comprises 15 residues. The germline V gene encodes CDR1 KGHSH and CDR2 LQKENI. DNA of the CDR3: TGTGCCAGCTCACCACCAGACAGCATCCGTGGGACCCAGTACTTC. Translated: CASSPPDSIRGTQYF.

This rearrangement joins TRBV7-5 to TRBJ2-5; TRBD2 is the table's D call and was not checked against the DNA. TRBV7-5 is termed a pseudogene. This CDR3 contains 14 residues. For the CDR3, the DNA is TGTGCCAGAAGCTTACCACTAGCTAGAGAGACCCAGTACTTC. Its translation: CARSLPLARETQYF.

This clone has just one count. The chain is built from TRBV19 and TRBJ1-1, with D maybe TRBD1 (5 bases). The V gene lost 5 bases and the J gene lost 4 bases, with 14 bases spanning the gap. This CDR3 has 14 amino acids. Germline assignment: CDR1 LNHDA and CDR2 SQIVND (reference sequence). The chain's CDR3 is CASSHPREGTEAFF. Here the CDR3 DNA reads TGTGCCAGTAGTCATCCCAGGGAAGGCACTGAAGCTTTCTTT.

This clone is a singleton in its sample. The V call is TRBV9, the J call TRBJ2-7, with 7 bases aligning to TRBD2. The CDR3 sequence is 17 residues long. Germline V gene data show CDR1 as SGDLS and CDR2 as YYNGEE. Trimming removed 7 bases from V and 3 bases from J; junction bases left unmatched: 19. The CDR3 loop is CASSRGRALGLYYEQYF. In DNA form, the CDR3 reads TGTGCCAGCTCACGGGGGAGGGCCCTAGGCCTTTACTACGAGCAGTACTTC.

V and J are TRBV7-2 and TRBJ2-3; the match to TRBD2 covers 8 bases. Per germline, CDR1 SGHTA and CDR2 FQGNSA. V trimming: 5 bases; J trimming: 4 bases; junction bases outside the gene matches: 11. The CDR3 contains 16 residues. In DNA form, the CDR3 reads TGTGCCAGCAGCCCACCCGGTGGTAGCGGGGCAGATACGCAGTATTTT. As protein: CASSPPGGSGADTQYF.

V and J are TRBV2 and TRBJ1-5, with D maybe TRBD1 (5 bases). V lost 4 bases and J lost 5, with 15 bases in between. Per the germline V gene, CDR1 is SNHLY and CDR2 is FYNNEI. The CDR3 has 15 amino acids. This chain's CDR3 is CASSALRGGDQPQHF. CDR3 coding DNA: TGTGCCAGCAGTGCGTTAAGGGGTGGGGATCAGCCCCAGCATTTT.

V and J are TRBV25-1 and TRBJ2-3; 8 bases agree with TRBD2. This CDR3 contains 14 residues. J gave up 4 bases and V 4 bases, and 4 bases lay outside the gene matches. The germline gives CDR1 MGHDK, CDR2 SYGVNS. Here the CDR3 DNA reads TGTGCCAGCAGTGTGAACGGGGGGGCAGATACGCAGTATTTT. Its translation is CASSVNGGADTQYF.

This clone was detected only once. This chain connects TRBV7-8 to TRBJ2-2; TRBD2 matches 7 bases. Germline trimming cut 9 bases from V and 6 bases from J; bases unmatched to any gene: 16. Germline V lookup: CDR1 SGHVS, CDR2 FQNEAQ. This CDR3 comprises 16 residues. The CDR3 region is CASGTGGGGFAGELFF. DNA of the CDR3: TGTGCCAGTGGGACGGGGGGTGGAGGATTTGCCGGGGAGCTGTTTTTT.

The chain uses TRBV12-5 and TRBJ2-1, with 7 bases matching TRBD1. Germline lookup yields CDR1 LGHNT and CDR2 FRNRAP. Germline trimming cut 6 bases from V and 0 bases from J; bases unmatched to any gene: 11. The CDR3 runs to 17 residues. DNA of the CDR3: TGTGCTAGTGGACTGACAGGGTTTACGAGCTCCTACAATGAGCAGTTCTTC. Amino acids: CASGLTGFTSSYNEQFF.